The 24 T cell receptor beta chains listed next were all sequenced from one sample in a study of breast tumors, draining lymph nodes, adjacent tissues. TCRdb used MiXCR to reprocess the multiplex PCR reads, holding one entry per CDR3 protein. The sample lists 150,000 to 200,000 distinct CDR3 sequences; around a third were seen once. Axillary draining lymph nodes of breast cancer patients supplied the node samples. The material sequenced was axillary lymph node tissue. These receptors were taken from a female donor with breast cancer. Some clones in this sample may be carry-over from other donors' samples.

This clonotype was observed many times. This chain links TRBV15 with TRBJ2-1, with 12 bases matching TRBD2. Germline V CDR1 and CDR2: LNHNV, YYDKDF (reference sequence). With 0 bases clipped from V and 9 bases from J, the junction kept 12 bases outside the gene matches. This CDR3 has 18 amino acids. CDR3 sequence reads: CATSRDIVVLAGGSEQFF. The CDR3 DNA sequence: TGTGCCACCAGCAGAGATATAGTCGTTCTAGCGGGAGGGTCTGAGCAGTTCTTC.

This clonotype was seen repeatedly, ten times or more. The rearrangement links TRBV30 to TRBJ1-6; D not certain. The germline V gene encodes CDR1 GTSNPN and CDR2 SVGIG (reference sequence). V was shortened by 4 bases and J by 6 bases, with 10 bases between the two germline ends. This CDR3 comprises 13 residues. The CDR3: CAWTLGPNSPLHF. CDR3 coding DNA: TGTGCCTGGACTCTGGGCCCTAATTCACCCCTCCACTTT. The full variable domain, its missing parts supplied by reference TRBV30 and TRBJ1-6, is SQTIHQWPATLVQPVGSPLSLECTVEGTSNPNLYWYRQAAGRGLQLLFYSVGIGQISSEVPQNLSASRPQDRQFILSSKKLLLSDSGFYLCAWTLGPNSPLHFGNGTRLTVT.

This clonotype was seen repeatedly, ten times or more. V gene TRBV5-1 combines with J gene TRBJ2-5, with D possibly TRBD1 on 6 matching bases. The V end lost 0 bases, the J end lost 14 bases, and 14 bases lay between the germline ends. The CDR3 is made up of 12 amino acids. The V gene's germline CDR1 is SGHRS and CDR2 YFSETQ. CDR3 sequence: CASSLDFRQAYF. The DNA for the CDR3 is TGCGCCAGCAGCTTGGATTTTAGACAGGCCTACTTC.

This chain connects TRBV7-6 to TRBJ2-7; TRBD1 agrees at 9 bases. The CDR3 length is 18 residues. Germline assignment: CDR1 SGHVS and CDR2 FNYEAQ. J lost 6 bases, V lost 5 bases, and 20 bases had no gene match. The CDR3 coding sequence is TGTGCCAGCAGCCCACACCCCTCGGGCGAGGGACAGGGTCCCGAGCAGTACTTC. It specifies CASSPHPSGEGQGPEQYF.

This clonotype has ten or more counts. The CDR3 DNA is TGCGCCAGCAGCCAAGAAAGAGGGGGCTTCGAGCAGTACTTC. This translates into CASSQERGGFEQYF. The chain is built from TRBV4-3 and TRBJ2-7; TRBD1 aligns across 7 bases. The CDR3 runs 14 residues. The V segment lost 0 bases and the J segment 6 bases; nucleotides outside the gene matches: 5. The germline V gene has CDR1 LGHNA and CDR2 YSLEER.

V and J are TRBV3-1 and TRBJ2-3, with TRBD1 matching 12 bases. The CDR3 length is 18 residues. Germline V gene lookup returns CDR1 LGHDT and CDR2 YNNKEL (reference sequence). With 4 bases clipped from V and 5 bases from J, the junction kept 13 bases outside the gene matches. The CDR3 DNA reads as TGTGCCAGCAGCCCCATTAAGGGACAGGGGGCTCGGGAAGATACGCAGTATTTT. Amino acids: CASSPIKGQGAREDTQYF.

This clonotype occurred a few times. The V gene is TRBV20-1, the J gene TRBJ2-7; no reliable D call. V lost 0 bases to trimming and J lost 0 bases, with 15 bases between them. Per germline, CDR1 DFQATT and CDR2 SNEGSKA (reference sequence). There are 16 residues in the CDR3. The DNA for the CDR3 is TGCAGTGCTAGAGATCATCGACGCGTAACCTCCTACGAGCAGTACTTC. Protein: CSARDHRRVTSYEQYF.

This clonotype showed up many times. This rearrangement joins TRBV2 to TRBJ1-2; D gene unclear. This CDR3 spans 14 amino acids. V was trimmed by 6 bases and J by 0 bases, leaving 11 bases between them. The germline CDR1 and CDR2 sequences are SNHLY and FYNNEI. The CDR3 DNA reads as TGTGCCAGCAGGAGGACTGGAGCTAACTATGGCTACACCTTC. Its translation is CASRRTGANYGYTF.

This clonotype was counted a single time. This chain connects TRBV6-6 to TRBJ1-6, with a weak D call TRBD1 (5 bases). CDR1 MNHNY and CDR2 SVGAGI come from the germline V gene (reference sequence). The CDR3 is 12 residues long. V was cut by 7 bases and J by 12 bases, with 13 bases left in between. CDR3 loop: CASTPPGEPLHF. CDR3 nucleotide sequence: TGTGCCAGCACTCCCCCGGGGGAACCCCTCCACTTT.

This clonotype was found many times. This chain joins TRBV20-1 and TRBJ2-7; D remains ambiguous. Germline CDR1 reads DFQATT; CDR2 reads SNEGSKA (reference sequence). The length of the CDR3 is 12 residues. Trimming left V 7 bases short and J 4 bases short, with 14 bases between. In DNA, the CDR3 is TGCAGTGTTTCGTGGGTGGGTTACGAGCAGTACTTC. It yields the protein CSVSWVGYEQYF.

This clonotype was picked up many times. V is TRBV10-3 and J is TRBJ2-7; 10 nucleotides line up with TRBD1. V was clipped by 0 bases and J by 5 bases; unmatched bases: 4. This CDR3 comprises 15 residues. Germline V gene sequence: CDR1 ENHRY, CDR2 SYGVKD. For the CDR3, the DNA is TGTGCCATCAGTGAGTCGCGACAGGGGGCGCACGAGCAGTACTTC. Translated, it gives CAISESRQGAHEQYF.

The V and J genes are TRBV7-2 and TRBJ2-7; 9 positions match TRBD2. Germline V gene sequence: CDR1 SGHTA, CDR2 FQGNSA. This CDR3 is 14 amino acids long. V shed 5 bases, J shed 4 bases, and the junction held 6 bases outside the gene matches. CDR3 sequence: CASSPFSGSYEQYF. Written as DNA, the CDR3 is TGTGCCAGCAGCCCCTTTAGCGGGAGTTACGAGCAGTACTTC.

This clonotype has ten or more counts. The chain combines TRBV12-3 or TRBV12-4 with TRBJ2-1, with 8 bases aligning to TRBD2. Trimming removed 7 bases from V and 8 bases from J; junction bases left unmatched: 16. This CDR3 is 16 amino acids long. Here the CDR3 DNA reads TGTGCCAGCAACCTGGACGGGAGGGAGGTGGCTCATGAGCAGTTCTTC. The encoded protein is CASNLDGREVAHEQFF.

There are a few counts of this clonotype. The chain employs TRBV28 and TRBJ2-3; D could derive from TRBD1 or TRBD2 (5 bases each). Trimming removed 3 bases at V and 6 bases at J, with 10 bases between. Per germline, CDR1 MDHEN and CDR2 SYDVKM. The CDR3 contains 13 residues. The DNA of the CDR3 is TGTGCCAGCAGTTTCCAGGGAGTGGATACGCAGTATTTT. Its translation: CASSFQGVDTQYF.

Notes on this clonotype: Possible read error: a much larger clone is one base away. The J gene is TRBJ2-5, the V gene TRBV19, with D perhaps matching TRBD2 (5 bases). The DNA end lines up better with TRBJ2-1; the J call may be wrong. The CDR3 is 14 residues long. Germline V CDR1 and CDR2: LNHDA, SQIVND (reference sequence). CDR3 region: CASSPIGNYSEQFF. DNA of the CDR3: TGTGCCAGTAGCCCGATCGGGAACTACAGTGAGCAGTTCTTC.

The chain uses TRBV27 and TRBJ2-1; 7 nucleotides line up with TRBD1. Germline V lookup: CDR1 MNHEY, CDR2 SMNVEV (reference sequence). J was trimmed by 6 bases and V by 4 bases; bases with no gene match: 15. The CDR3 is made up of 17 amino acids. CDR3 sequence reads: CASSSPPGQPPINEQFF. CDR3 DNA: TGTGCCAGCAGTTCACCCCCGGGACAGCCCCCCATCAATGAGCAGTTCTTC.

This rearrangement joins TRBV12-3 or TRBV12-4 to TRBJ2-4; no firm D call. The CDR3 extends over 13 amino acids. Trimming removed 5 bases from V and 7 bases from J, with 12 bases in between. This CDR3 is CASSIGPGNIQYF. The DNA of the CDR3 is TGTGCCAGCAGTATAGGCCCGGGTAACATTCAGTACTTC.

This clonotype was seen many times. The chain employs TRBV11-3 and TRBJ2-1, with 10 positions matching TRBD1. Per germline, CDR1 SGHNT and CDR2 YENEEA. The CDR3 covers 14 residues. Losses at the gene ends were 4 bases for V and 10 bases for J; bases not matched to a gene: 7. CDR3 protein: CASSSGQGGGEQFF. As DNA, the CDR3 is TGTGCCAGCAGCTCAGGACAGGGGGGAGGAGAGCAGTTCTTC.

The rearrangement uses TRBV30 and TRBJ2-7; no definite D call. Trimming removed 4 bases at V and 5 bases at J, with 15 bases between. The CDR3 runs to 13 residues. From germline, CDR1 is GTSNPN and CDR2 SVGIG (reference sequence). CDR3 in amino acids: CAWNLYGTHEQYF. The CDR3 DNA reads TGTGCCTGGAACTTATATGGCACTCACGAGCAGTACTTC.

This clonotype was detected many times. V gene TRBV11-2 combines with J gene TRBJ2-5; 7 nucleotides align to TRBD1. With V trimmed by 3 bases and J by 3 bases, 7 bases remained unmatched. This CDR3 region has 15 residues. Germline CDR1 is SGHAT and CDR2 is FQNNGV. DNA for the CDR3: TGTGCCAGCAGCTTGACCTGGGGGACAGAAGAGACCCAGTACTTC. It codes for CASSLTWGTEETQYF.

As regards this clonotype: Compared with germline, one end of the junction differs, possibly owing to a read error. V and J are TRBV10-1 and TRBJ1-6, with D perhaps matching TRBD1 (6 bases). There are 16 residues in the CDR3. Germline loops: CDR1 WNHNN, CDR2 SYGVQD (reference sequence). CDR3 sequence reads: CTSSAGGAGPNSPPHF. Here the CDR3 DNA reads TGCACCAGCAGTGCCGGGGGGGCAGGGCCCAATTCACCCCCCCACTTT.

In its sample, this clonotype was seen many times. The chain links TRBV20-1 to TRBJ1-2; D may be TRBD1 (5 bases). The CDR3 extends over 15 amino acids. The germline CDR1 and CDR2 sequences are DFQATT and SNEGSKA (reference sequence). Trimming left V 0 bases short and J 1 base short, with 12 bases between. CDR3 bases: TGCAGTGCTAGAGATCGCACAGGAGTTAACTATGGCTACACCTTC. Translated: CSARDRTGVNYGYTF.

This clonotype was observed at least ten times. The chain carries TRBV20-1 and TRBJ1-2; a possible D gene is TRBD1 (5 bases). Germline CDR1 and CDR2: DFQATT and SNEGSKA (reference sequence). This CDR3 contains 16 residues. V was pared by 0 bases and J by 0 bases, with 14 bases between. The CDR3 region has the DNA TGCAGTGCTAGAGAGGGGGGGGTCGGAGCTAACTATGGCTACACCTTC. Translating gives CSAREGGVGANYGYTF.

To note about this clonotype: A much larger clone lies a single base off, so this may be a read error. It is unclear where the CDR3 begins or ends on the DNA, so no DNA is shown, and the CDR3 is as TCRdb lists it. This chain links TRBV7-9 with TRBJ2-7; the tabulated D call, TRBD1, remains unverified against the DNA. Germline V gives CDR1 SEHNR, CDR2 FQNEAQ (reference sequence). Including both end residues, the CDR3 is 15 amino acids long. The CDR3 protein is CASSLVGAGAYEQHF.